The 24 T cell receptor beta chains in this list originate from one sample, sequenced in a study of T cells in Graves' hyperthyroidism and ophthalmopathy. Researchers amplified the TCR beta CDR3 regions from RNA transcripts. HTBI primers were used for first-round RT-PCR of the TCR CDR3. Each CDR3 protein gets one entry after TCRdb re-called the multiplex PCR reads with MiXCR. The sample records 750,000 to 900,000 distinct CDR3 sequences, 38% being singletons. Sequenced sample: blood. Receptors originate from a man aged 18 to 29 with Graves' hyperthyroidism.

V usage is TRBV20-1 and J usage is TRBJ2-7; 10 nucleotides line up with TRBD1. The CDR3 length is 14 residues. V trimming: 4 bases; J trimming: 0 bases; junction bases outside the gene matches: 3. Germline CDR1 is DFQATT and CDR2 is SNEGSKA (reference sequence). DNA of the CDR3: TGCAGTGCTAAGGGGGACAGGGGCTCCTACGAGCAGTACTTC. Its translation: CSAKGDRGSYEQYF.

This clonotype was counted ten times or more. The gene calls are TRBV7-2 and TRBJ1-3; D gene uncertain. The CDR3 consists of 15 residues. Germline lookup yields CDR1 SGHTA and CDR2 FQGNSA. With 9 bases removed from V and 0 bases from J, the gap between germline ends came to 15 bases. CDR3 loop: CASSRTGSSGNTIYF. DNA for the CDR3: TGTGCCAGTAGTCGAACGGGATCCTCTGGAAACACCATATATTTT.

This clonotype has just a few counts. V and J are TRBV2 and TRBJ2-1, with 7 bases lining up with TRBD1. The V segment lost 4 bases and the J segment 2 bases; nucleotides outside the gene matches: 5. CDR1 and CDR2 from the germline V gene are SNHLY and FYNNEI. The CDR3 runs 15 residues. CDR3 amino acids: CASSGDRATYNEQFF. Here the CDR3 DNA reads TGTGCCAGCAGTGGCGACAGGGCTACCTACAATGAGCAGTTCTTC.

A remark on this clonotype: A much larger clone differs by one base, so this may be a read error. The CDR3 end shows no conserved phenylalanine or tryptophan, and so a read error is likely. V usage is TRBV29-1 and J usage is TRBJ1-1, with TRBD1 as a possible D gene (5 bases). This CDR3 is built from 10 residues. The V gene's germline CDR1 is SQVTM and CDR2 ANQGSEA. CDR3 amino acids: CRAGDTEAFL. Here the CDR3 DNA reads TGCAGGGCGGGGGACACTGAAGCTTTCCTT.

The chain carries TRBV19 and TRBJ2-5; 8 bases agree with TRBD1. The CDR3 has 15 amino acids. J was trimmed by 4 bases and V by 5 bases; bases with no gene match: 9. CDR1 and CDR2 from the germline V gene are LNHDA and SQIVND (reference sequence). The CDR3 sequence: CASSPPGQAGETQYF. CDR3 in DNA: TGTGCCAGTAGTCCACCGGGACAGGCGGGAGAGACCCAGTACTTC.

In this sample, this clonotype turned up a few times. This sequence joins TRBV12-3 or TRBV12-4 and TRBJ1-1; a weak D match, TRBD1 (5 bases). This CDR3 is built from 15 residues. The germline V and J ends were trimmed by 6 bases and 1 base, with 15 bases remaining between them. The CDR3 region is CASSIRGPSNTEAFF. The CDR3 DNA reads as TGTGCCAGCAGCATAAGGGGCCCGTCGAACACTGAAGCTTTCTTT.

This clonotype showed up many times. The chain employs TRBV9 and TRBJ1-1; a weak D match, TRBD1 (6 bases). V lost 3 bases, J lost 4 bases, and 10 bases lay in between. The germline CDR1 and CDR2 sequences are SGDLS and YYNGEE. CDR3 length equals 13 residues. DNA of the CDR3: TGTGCCAGCAGCGACGGACAGTTCACTGAAGCTTTCTTT. It specifies CASSDGQFTEAFF.

Many counts were recorded for this clonotype. The gene calls are TRBV5-8 and TRBJ1-2, with TRBD1 as a possible D gene (5 bases). The V and J ends lost 6 bases and 2 bases respectively, with 14 bases between them. The CDR3 contains 14 residues. Germline V gene sequence: CDR1 SGHTS, CDR2 YDEGEE. The CDR3 spells CASNPGGANYGYTF. CDR3 sequence (DNA): TGTGCCAGCAACCCAGGAGGGGCGAACTATGGCTACACCTTC.

This clonotype was observed a handful of times. The chain carries TRBV7-3 and TRBJ2-2; no clear D gene. Trimming left V 5 bases short and J 4 bases short, with 11 bases between. CDR1 SGHTA and CDR2 FQGTGA come from the germline V gene. This CDR3 contains 14 residues. The CDR3 loop is CASSHAEATGELFF. DNA of the CDR3: TGTGCCAGCAGCCACGCCGAGGCCACCGGGGAGCTGTTTTTT.

The J gene is TRBJ2-5, the V gene TRBV4-2, with TRBD2 as a possible D gene (6 bases). This CDR3 contains 17 residues. Germline V gene data show CDR1 as LGHNA and CDR2 as YNFKEQ. The ends were cut back, 1 base at V and 1 base at J, with 16 bases in the middle. This CDR3 reads CASSQGKRANLQETQYF. CDR3 nucleotides: TGTGCCAGCAGCCAAGGGAAGCGGGCGAATCTCCAAGAGACCCAGTACTTC.

The gene calls are TRBV29-1 and TRBJ2-7; D may be TRBD1 (6 bases). This CDR3 has 13 residues. The V end lost 7 bases, the J end lost 0 bases, and 13 bases lay between the germline ends. Germline CDR1 SQVTM, CDR2 ANQGSEA. This CDR3 is CSAGHQASYEQYF. CDR3 DNA: TGCAGCGCGGGACACCAAGCCTCCTACGAGCAGTACTTC.

This chain connects TRBV7-2 to TRBJ1-6; the D is unclear. The CDR3 loop spans 14 amino acids. Trimming cost V 4 bases and J 7 bases, with 11 bases left between them. Germline CDR1 reads SGHTA; CDR2 reads FQGNSA. CDR3 in amino acids: CASSSALGNSPLHF. In DNA form, the CDR3 reads TGTGCCAGCAGCTCAGCTCTGGGAAATTCACCCCTCCACTTT.

The chain is built from TRBV2 and TRBJ2-7, with 10 nucleotides matching TRBD1. This CDR3 is 13 amino acids long. Germline values: CDR1 SNHLY, CDR2 FYNNEI. V dropped 11 bases and J dropped 3; count of bases not matched to a gene: 7. The CDR3 spells CARAGTGVYEQYF. CDR3 DNA: TGTGCCCGGGCCGGGACAGGGGTCTACGAGCAGTACTTC.

Many counts were recorded for this clonotype. V and J are TRBV19 and TRBJ1-1; D possibly corresponds to TRBD1 (5 bases). CDR3 length equals 13 residues. Germline loops: CDR1 LNHDA, CDR2 SQIVND (reference sequence). Trimming removed 9 bases at V and 3 bases at J, with 14 bases between. The CDR3 sequence is CASKRGGDTEAFF. The DNA for the CDR3 is TGTGCCAGCAAAAGGGGAGGTGACACTGAAGCTTTCTTT.

The chain joins TRBV19 to TRBJ1-6; D gene uncertain. The V gene's germline CDR1 is LNHDA and CDR2 SQIVND (reference sequence). Trimming removed 5 bases at V and 0 bases at J, with 11 bases between. CDR3 length: 16 residues. This chain's CDR3 is CASSYGGSSYNSPLHF. The CDR3 DNA sequence: TGTGCCAGTAGTTACGGAGGGAGCTCCTATAATTCACCCCTCCACTTT.

This sequence joins TRBV7-9 and TRBJ2-7; no reliable D call. The V and J ends lost 3 bases and 3 bases respectively, with 6 bases between them. The CDR3 is 12 residues long. CDR1 SEHNR and CDR2 FQNEAQ come from the germline V gene (reference sequence). DNA of the CDR3: TGTGCCAGCAGCTTGTCGCTCTACGAGCAGTACTTC. Protein: CASSLSLYEQYF.

The J gene is TRBJ1-4, the V gene TRBV5-1, with TRBD1 matching 7 bases. Germline V CDR1 and CDR2: SGHRS, YFSETQ. This CDR3 comprises 17 residues. The trim removed 2 bases at V and 7 bases at J, leaving 14 bases unmatched. The CDR3 sequence is CASSFGSGGNLGEKLFF. The CDR3 DNA follows: TGCGCCAGCAGCTTCGGTTCAGGGGGAAATCTCGGTGAAAAACTGTTTTTT. The full variable domain, its missing parts supplied by reference TRBV5-1 and TRBJ1-4, is KAGVTQTPRYLIKTRGQQVTLSCSPISGHRSVSWYQQTPGQGLQFLFEYFSETQRNKGNFPGRFSGRQFSNSRSEMNVSTLELGDSALYLCASSFGSGGNLGEKLFFGSGTQLSVL.

The rearrangement uses TRBV11-2 and TRBJ2-5, with 7 positions matching TRBD2. J lost 5 bases, V lost 8 bases, and 8 bases had no gene match. The CDR3 is made up of 13 amino acids. The germline V gene encodes CDR1 SGHAT and CDR2 FQNNGV. In DNA form, the CDR3 reads TGTGCCAGCGACCAATGGGAGGGTGAGACCCAGTACTTC. Its protein product is CASDQWEGETQYF.

There are many counts of this clonotype. The gene calls are TRBV20-1 and TRBJ1-4; D perhaps matches TRBD1 (5 bases). Germline V gene data show CDR1 as DFQATT and CDR2 as SNEGSKA (reference sequence). The V gene lost 7 bases and the J gene lost 8 bases, with 11 bases spanning the gap. The CDR3 contains 11 residues. The CDR3, as DNA: TGCAGTGTGGCTCGGGACGAAAAACTGTTTTTT. This sequence encodes CSVARDEKLFF.

At least ten counts were recorded for this clonotype. The V call is TRBV15, the J call TRBJ1-6; D possibly corresponds to TRBD1 (5 bases). V dropped 0 bases and J dropped 4 bases, with 13 bases sitting between them. Germline V CDR1 and CDR2: LNHNV, YYDKDF (reference sequence). The length of the CDR3 is 17 residues. CDR3 nucleotides: TGTGCCACCAGCAGAGATAACGGGGGGATTTATAATTCACCCCTCCACTTT. This codes for CATSRDNGGIYNSPLHF. Full variable domain (outside the CDR3, taken from reference TRBV15 and TRBJ1-6): DAMVIQNPRYQVTQFGKPVTLSCSQTLNHNVMYWYQQKSSQAPKLLFHYYDKDFNNEADTPDNFQSRRPNTSFCFLDIRSPGLGDTAMYLCATSRDNGGIYNSPLHFGNGTRLTVT.

Notes on this clonotype: Just one base apart from a much larger clone, this may be a read error. This sequence joins TRBV2 and TRBJ1-4; unclear D gene. From germline, CDR1 is SNHLY and CDR2 FYNNEI. The CDR3 spans 14 residues. DNA of the CDR3: TGTGCCAGCAGTGACACCCAAGGGCTTGAAGAACTGTTTTTT. It is translated as CASSDTQGLEELFF.

This clonotype was observed a few times. V usage is TRBV12-3 or TRBV12-4 and J usage is TRBJ1-2; 7 bases align to TRBD1. The CDR3 has 14 amino acids. The ends lost 8 bases at V and 8 bases at J; junction bases unmatched: 14. The CDR3 loop is CASRRAGGTSGYTF. CDR3 nucleotide sequence: TGTGCCAGCCGCCGGGCAGGGGGAACGAGCGGCTACACCTTC.

The chain employs TRBV7-9 and TRBJ2-2; possibly TRBD1 for D (6 bases). This CDR3 has 14 residues. Germline CDR1 and CDR2: SEHNR and FQNEAQ (reference sequence). V lost 8 bases to trimming and J lost 6 bases, with 16 bases between them. CDR3 sequence (DNA): TGTGCCAGCTCTGTCGGCAGGGGCCCCGGGGAGCTGTTTTTT. Translating gives CASSVGRGPGELFF.

This clonotype was observed many times. The chain links TRBV20-1 to TRBJ1-2; no reliable D call. Between the trimmed V and J ends, which lost 7 bases and 0 bases, there was a span of 18 bases. This CDR3 spans 15 amino acids. CDR1 DFQATT and CDR2 SNEGSKA come from the germline V gene (reference sequence). CDR3 in DNA: TGCAGTGTTCCGATGCACCTATGGTCTAACTATGGCTACACCTTC. Its translation is CSVPMHLWSNYGYTF.